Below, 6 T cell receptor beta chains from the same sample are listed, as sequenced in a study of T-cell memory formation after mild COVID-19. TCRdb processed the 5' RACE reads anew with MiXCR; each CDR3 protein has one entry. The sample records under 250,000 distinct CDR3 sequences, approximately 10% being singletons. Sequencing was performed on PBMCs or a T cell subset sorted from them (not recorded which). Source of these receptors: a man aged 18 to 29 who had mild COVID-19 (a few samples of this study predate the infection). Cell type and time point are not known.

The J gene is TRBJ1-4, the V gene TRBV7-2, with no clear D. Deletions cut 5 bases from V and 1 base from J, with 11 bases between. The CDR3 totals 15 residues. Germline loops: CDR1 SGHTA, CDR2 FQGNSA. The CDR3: CASSPRRGTNEKLFF. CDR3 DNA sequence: TGTGCCAGCAGCCCCCGGCGAGGAACTAATGAAAAACTGTTTTTT.

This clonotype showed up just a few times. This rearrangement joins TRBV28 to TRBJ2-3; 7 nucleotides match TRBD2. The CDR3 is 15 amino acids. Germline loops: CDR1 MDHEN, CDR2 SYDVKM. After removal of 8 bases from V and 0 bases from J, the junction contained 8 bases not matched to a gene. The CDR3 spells CASAVGGFSTDTQYF. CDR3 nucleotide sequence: TGTGCCAGCGCGGTCGGGGGGTTTAGCACAGATACGCAGTATTTT.

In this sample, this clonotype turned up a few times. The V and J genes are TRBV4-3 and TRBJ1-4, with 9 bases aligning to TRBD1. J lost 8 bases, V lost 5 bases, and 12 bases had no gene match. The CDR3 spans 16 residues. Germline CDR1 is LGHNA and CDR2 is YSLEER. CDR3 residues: CASSGRSGTGNEKLFF. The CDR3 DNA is TGCGCCAGCAGCGGCAGGTCAGGGACAGGGAACGAAAAACTGTTTTTT.

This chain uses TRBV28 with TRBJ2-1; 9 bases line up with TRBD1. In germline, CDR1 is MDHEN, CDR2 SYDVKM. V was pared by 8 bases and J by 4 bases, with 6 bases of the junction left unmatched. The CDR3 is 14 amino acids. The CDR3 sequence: CASGTGQGYNEQFF. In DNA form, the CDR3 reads TGTGCCAGCGGGACGGGACAGGGATACAATGAGCAGTTCTTC.

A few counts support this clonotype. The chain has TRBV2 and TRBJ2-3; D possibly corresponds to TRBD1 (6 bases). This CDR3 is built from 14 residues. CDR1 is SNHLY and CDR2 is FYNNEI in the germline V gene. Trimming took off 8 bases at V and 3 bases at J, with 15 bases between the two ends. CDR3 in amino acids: CASGGRLGTDTQYF. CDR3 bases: TGTGCCAGCGGGGGCCGCCTTGGGACAGATACGCAGTATTTT.

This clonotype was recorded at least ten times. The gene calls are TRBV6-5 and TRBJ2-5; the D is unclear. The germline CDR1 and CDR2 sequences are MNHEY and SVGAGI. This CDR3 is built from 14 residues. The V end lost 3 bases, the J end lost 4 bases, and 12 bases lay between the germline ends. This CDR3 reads CASSYSGSRETQYF. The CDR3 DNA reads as TGTGCCAGCAGTTATAGTGGTTCCCGAGAGACCCAGTACTTC.